The clone carrying this T cell receptor (beta chain) was detected only a few times. The CDR3 sequence is 18 residues long. The trim removed 9 bases at V and 6 bases at J, leaving 24 bases unmatched. Germline V lookup: CDR1 LNHDA, CDR2 SQIVND (reference sequence). This record belongs to a study of blood T cell repertoires in COVID-19. Produced via immunoSEQ multiplex PCR; TCRdb's table is partial and in-frame only. The data hold 100,000 or so clones, with more than 80% observed a single time. Input material: peripheral blood. V usage is TRBV19 and J usage is TRBJ2-7; TRBD1 matches at 9 bases. The TCR was taken from a human donor in a cohort sampled during active COVID-19. CDR3 in DNA: TGTGCCAGGCGGGACAGGGTCTCACCGGATCGATCAGACGGCGAGCAGTACTTC. Protein: CARRDRVSPDRSDGEQYF.